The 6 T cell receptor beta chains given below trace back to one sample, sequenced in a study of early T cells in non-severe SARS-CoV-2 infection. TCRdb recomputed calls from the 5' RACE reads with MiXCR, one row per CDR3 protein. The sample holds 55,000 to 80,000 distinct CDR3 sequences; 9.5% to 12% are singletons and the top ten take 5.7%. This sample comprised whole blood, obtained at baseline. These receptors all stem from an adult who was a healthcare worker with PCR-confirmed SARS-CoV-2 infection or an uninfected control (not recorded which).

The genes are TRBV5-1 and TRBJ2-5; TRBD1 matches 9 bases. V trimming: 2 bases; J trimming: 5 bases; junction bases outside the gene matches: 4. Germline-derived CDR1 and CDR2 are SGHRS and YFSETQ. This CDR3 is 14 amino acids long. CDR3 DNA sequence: TGCGCCAGCAGCTTAACAGGGGGCGCGGAGACCCAGTACTTC. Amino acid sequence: CASSLTGGAETQYF.

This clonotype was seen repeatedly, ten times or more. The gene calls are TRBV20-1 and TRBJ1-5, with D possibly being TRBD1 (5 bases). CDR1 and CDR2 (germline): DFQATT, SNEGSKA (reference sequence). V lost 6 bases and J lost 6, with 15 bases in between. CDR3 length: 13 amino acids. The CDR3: CSATRQIGQPQHF. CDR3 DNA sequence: TGCAGTGCCACCCGACAGATCGGTCAGCCCCAGCATTTT.

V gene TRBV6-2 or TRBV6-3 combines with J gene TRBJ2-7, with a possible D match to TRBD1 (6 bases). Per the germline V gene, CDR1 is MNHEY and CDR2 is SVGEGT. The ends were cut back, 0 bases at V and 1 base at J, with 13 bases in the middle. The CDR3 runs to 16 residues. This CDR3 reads CASSYSGHLLSYEQYF. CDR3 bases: TGTGCCAGCAGTTACTCGGGACACCTATTGTCCTACGAGCAGTACTTC.

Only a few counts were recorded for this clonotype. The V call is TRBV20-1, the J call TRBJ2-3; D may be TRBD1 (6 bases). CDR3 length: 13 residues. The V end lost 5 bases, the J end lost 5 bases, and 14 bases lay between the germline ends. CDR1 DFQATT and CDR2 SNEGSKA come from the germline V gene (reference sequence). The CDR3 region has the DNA TGCAGTGCTCTACCTCAGGGGCGAGATACGCAGTATTTT. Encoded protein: CSALPQGRDTQYF.

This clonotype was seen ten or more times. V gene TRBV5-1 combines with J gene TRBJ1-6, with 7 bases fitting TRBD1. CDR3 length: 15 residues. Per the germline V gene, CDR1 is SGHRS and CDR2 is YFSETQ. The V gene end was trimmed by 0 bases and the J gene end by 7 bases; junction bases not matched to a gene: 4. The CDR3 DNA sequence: TGCGCCAGCAGCTTGGAACTGACAGGGAATTCACCCCTCCACTTT. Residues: CASSLELTGNSPLHF.

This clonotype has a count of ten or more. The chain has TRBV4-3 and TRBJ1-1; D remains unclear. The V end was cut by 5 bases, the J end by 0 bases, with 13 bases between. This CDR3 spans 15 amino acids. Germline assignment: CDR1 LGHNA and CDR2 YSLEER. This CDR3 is CASSNYGELNTEAFF. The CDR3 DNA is TGCGCCAGCAGCAATTACGGGGAGTTGAACACTGAAGCTTTCTTT.